Here is one T cell receptor (beta chain) with its context. The clone's antigen remains unknown. Per-base quality was not reported, and no clone a single base away is much larger than it. The sample belongs to a study of T cell changes during pregnancy in multiple sclerosis (dated by TCRdb to between 2019 and 2020). Looking at the study overall: Changes in the T cell repertoire over the course of pregnancy were examined in this study in women with multiple sclerosis.

Receptor libraries were prepared by the immunoSEQ multiplex PCR assay. What TCRdb holds here is the immuneACCESS table cut down to in-frame rearrangements. Part of the clones is not present; checked against another copy, under half of the missing clones reflect an unresolved V gene, and the others are unexplained. The sample data list tens of thousands of clones, and approximately 89% of these were observed just once. The ten largest clones represent approximately 5.3% of the sample. From a lookup of the germline V gene, CDR1 and CDR2 are SQVTM and ANQGSEA. The CDR3 covers 14 residues, taking in both the cysteine and the phenylalanine. Just CDR3 DNA is preserved here, 42 bases in frame from base 1. V is clipped by 7 bases and J by 3 bases, and the sequence between their germline boundaries is 16 bases long.

The chain is encoded by TRBV29-1 joined to TRBJ2-1; a weak D assignment points to TRBD1 (6 bases agree). The source material was peripheral blood, sampled in the first trimester of pregnancy. This receptor was taken from a female donor in good health, enrolled as a control in a pregnancy study. The bases read TGCAGCGCCCGAGGGGCAGGGGACTACAATGAGCAGTTCTTC. Its protein is CSARGAGDYNEQFF.